This T cell receptor beta chain was obtained from a study of spatial heterogeneity in lung cancer. The sample's time point: sample taken at primary tumor resection. Researchers sequenced whole RNA taken from tumor, nontumor lung or frozen PBMC without sorting. TCRdb re-called the 5' RACE reads through MiXCR, storing one row per CDR3 protein. The data contain roughly 48,000 distinct CDR3 sequences, under 6% of them seen just once; the ten biggest clones take up 11%. About this clonotype: A read error may explain this, as a much larger clone is one base away.

The clonotype comes from a male donor with early-stage non-small cell lung cancer. Sequenced here: PBMCs, sampled at surgery.

The DNA for the CDR3 is TGTGCCAGTAGGCCGGTAGACAGCCTTAATCGGCCCCAGCATTTT. It translates to CASRPVDSLNRPQHF. The chain carries TRBV19 and TRBJ1-5; weak D call: TRBD1 (5 bases). Germline V gene sequence: CDR1 LNHDA, CDR2 SQIVND (reference sequence). CDR3 length equals 15 residues.